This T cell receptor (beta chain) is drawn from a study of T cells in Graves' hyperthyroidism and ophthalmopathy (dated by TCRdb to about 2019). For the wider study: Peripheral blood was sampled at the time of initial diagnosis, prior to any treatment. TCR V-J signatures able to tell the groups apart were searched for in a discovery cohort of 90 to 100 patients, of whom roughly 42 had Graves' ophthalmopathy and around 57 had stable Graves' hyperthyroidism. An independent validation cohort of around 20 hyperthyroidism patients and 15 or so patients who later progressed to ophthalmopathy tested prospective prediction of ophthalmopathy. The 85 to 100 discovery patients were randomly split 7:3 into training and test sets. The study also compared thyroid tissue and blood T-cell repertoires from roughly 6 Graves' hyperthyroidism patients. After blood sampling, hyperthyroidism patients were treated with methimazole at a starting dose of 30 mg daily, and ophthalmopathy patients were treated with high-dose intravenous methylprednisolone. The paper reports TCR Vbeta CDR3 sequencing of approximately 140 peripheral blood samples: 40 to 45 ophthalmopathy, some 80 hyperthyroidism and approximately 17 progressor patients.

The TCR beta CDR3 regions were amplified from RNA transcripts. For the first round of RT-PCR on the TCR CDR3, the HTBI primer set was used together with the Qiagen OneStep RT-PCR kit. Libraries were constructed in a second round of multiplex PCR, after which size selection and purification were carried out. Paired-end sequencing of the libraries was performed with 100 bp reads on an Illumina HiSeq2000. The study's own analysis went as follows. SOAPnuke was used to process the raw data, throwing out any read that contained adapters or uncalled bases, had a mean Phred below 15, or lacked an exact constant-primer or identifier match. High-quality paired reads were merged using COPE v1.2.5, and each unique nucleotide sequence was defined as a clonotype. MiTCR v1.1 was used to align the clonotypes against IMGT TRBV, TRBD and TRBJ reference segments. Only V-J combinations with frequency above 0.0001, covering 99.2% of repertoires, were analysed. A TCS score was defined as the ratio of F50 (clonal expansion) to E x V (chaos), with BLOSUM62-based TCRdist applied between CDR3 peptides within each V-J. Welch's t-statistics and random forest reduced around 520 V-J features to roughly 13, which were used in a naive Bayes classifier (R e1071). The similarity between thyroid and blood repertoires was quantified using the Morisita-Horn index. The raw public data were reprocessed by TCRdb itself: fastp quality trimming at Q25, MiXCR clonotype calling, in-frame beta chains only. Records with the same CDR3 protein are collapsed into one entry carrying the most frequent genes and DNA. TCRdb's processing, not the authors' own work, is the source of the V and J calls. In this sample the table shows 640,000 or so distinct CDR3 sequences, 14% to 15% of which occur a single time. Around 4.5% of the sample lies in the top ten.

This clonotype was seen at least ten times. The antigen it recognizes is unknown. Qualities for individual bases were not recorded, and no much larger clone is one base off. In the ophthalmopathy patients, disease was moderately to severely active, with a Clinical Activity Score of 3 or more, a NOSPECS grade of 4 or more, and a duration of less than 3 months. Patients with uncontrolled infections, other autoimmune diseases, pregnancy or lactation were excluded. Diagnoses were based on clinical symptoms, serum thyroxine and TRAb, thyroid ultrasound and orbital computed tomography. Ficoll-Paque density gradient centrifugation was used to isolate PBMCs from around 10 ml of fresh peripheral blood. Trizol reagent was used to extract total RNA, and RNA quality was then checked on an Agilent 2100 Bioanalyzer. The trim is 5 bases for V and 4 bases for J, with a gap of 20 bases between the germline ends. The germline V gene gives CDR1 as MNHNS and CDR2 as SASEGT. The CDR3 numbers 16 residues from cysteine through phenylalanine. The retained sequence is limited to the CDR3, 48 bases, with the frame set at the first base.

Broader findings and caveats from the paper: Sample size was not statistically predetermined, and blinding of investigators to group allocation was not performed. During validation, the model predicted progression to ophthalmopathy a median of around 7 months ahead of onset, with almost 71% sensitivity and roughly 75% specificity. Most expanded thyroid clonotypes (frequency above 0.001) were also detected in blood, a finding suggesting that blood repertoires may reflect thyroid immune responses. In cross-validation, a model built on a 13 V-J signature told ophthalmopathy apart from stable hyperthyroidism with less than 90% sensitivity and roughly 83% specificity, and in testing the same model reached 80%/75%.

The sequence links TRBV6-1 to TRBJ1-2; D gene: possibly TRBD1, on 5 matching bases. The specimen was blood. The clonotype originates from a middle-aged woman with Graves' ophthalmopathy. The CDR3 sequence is CASSPREALGGYGYTF. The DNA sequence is TGTGCCAGCAGTCCCAGGGAGGCCTTAGGTGGCTATGGCTACACCTTC.